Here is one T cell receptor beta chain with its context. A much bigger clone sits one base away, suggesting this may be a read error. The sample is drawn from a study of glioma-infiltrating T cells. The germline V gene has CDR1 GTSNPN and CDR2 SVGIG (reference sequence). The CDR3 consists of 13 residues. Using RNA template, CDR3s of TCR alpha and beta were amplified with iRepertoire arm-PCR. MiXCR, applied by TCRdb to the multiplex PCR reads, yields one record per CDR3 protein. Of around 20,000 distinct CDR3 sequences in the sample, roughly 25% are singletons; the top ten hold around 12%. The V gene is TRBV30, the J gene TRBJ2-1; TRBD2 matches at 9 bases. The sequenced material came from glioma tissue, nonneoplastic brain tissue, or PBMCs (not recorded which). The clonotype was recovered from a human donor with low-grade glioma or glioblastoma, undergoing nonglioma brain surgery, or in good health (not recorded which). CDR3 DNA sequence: TGTGCCAGGAGTGCAGGACTAGCGAATGAGCAGTTCTTC. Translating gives CARSAGLANEQFF.